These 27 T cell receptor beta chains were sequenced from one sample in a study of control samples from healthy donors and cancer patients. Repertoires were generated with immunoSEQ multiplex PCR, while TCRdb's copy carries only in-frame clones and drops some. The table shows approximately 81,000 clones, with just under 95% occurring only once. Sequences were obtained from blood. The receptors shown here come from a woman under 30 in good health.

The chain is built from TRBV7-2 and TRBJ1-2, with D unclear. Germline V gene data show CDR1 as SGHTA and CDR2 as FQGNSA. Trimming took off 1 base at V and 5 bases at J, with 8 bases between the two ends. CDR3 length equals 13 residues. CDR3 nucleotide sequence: TGTGCCAGCAGCTTAGAACCGCTTTATGGCTACACCTTC. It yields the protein CASSLEPLYGYTF.

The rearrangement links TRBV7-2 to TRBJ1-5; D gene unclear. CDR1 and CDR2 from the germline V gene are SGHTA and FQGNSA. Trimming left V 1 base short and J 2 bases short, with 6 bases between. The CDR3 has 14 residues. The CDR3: CASSLEPGNQPQHF. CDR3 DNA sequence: TGTGCCAGCAGCTTAGAGCCTGGCAATCAGCCCCAGCATTTT. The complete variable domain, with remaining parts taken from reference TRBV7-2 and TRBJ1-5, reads GAGVSQSPSNKVTEKGKDVELRCDPISGHTALYWYRQSLGQGLEFLIYFQGNSAPDKSGLPSDRFSAERTGGSVSTLTIQRTQQEDSAVYLCASSLEPGNQPQHFGDGTRLSIL.

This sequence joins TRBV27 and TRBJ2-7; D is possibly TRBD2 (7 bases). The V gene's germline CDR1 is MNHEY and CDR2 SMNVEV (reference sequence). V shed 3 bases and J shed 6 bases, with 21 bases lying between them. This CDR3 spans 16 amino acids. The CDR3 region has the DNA TGTGCCAGCAGTTTCTCCCTCGGCGGGGGCGGTTCCGAGCAGTACTTC. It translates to CASSFSLGGGGSEQYF.

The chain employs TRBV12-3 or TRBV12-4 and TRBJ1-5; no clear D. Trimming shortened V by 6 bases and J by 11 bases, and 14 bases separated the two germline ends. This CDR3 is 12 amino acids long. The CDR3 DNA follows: TGTGCCAGCAGCCTCTTGAATCAAGCCCAGCATTTT. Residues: CASSLLNQAQHF.

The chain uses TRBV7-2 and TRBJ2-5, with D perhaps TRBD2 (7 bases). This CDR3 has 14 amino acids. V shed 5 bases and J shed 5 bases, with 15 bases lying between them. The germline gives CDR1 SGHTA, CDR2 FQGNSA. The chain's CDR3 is CASSRGGAGETQYF. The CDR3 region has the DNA TGTGCCAGCAGCCGTGGGGGGGCAGGGGAGACCCAGTACTTC.

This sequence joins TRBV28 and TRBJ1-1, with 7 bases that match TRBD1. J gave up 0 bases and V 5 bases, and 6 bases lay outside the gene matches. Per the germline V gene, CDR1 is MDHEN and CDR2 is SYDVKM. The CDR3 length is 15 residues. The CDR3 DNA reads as TGTGCCAGCAGTGACCCGACAGGGCTGAACACTGAAGCTTTCTTT. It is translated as CASSDPTGLNTEAFF.

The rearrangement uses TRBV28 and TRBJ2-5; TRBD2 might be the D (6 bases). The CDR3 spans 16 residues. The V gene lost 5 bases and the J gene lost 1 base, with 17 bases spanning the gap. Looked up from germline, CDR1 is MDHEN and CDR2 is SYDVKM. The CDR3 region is CASSTFLARLQETQYF. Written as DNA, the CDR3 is TGTGCCAGCAGTACCTTTCTAGCGAGACTCCAAGAGACCCAGTACTTC.

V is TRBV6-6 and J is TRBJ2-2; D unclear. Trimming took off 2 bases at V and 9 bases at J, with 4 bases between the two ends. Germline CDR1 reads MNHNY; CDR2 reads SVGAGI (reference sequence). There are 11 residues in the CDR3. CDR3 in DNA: TGTGCCAGCAGTTACGCACGGGAGCTGTTTTTT. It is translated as CASSYARELFF.

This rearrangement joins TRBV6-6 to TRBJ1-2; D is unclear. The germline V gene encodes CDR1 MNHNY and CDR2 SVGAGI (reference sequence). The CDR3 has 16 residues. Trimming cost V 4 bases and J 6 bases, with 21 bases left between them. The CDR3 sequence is CASSSAAPLGLDGYTF. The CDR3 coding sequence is TGTGCCAGCAGTTCCGCTGCCCCATTGGGCTTGGATGGCTACACCTTC.

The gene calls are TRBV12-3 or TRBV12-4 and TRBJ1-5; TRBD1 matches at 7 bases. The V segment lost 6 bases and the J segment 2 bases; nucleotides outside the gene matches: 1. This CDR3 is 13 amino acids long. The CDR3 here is CASRGTGNQPQHF. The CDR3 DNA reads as TGTGCCAGCAGGGGGACAGGCAATCAGCCCCAGCATTTT.

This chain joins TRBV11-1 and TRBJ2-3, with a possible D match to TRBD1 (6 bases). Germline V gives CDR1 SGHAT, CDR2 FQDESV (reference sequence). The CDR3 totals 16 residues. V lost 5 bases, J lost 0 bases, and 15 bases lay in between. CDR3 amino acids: CASSLVGATSTDTQYF. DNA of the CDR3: TGTGCCAGCAGCCTTGTGGGGGCCACTAGCACAGATACGCAGTATTTT.

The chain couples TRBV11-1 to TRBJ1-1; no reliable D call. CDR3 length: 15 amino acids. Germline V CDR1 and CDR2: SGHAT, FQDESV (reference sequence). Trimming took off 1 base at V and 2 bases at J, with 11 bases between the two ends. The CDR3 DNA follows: TGTGCCAGCAGCTTAGGGAGTAGTTTTAACACTGAAGCTTTCTTT. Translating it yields CASSLGSSFNTEAFF.

CDR3 sequence reads: CASSLMLDTQYF. In nucleotides, the CDR3 is TGTGCCAGCAGCTTGATGTTAGATACGCAGTATTTT. This chain connects TRBV5-6 to TRBJ2-3; no firm D call. Deletions cut 1 base from V and 5 bases from J, with 5 bases between. Germline CDR1 reads SGHDT; CDR2 reads YYEEEE. The CDR3 runs to 12 residues.

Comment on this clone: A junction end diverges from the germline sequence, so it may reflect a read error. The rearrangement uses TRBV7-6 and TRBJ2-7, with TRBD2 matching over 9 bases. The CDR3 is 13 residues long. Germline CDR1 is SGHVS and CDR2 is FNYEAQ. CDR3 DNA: TGTGCCAGCTCAATAGCGGGGGCCTACGAGCAGTGCTTC. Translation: CASSIAGAYEQCF. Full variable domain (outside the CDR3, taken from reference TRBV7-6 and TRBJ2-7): GAGVSQSPRYKVTKRGQDVALRCDPISGHVSLYWYRQALGQGPEFLTYFNYEAQQDKSGLPNDRFSAERPEGSISTLTIQRTEQRDSAMYRCASSIAGAYEQCFGPGTRLTVT.

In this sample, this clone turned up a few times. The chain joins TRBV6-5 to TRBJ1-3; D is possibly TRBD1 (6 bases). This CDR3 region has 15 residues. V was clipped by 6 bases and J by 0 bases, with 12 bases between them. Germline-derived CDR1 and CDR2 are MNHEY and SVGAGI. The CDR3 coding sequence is TGTGCCAGCAGGGAGACAGGTTCCTCTGGAAACACCATATATTTT. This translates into CASRETGSSGNTIYF.

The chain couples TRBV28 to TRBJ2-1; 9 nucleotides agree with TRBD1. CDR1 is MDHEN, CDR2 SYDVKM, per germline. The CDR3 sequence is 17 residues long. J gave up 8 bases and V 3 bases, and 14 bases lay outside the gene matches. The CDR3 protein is CASSFRVTGQGRHEQFF. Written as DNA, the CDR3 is TGTGCCAGCAGTTTCAGGGTCACGGGACAGGGTCGTCATGAGCAGTTCTTC.

In nucleotides, the CDR3 is TGTGCCAGCAATTATGGACAGGGGAACTACGAGCAGTACTTC. Amino acids: CASNYGQGNYEQYF. The V call is TRBV2, the J call TRBJ2-7, with 9 nucleotides matching TRBD1. The CDR3 totals 14 residues. Per germline, CDR1 SNHLY and CDR2 FYNNEI. V lost 7 bases and J lost 3; bases outside the gene matches: 7.

CDR3 residues: CASSPFRTVNTEAFF. DNA of the CDR3: TGTGCCAGCAGTCCCTTCCGGACAGTGAACACTGAAGCTTTCTTT. The V gene is TRBV27, the J gene TRBJ1-1, with a tentative D call TRBD1 (6 bases). Germline CDR1 is MNHEY and CDR2 is SMNVEV (reference sequence). V was shortened by 5 bases and J by 0 bases, with 13 bases between the two germline ends. This CDR3 spans 15 amino acids.

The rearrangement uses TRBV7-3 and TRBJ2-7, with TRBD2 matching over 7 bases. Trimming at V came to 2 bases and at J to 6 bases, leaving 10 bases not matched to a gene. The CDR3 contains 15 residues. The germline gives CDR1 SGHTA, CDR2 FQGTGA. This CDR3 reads CASSLLGGSSAEQYF. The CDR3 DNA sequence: TGTGCCAGCAGCTTACTCGGCGGGAGCTCCGCCGAGCAGTACTTC.

The CDR3 coding sequence is TGTGCCAGCAGGACCGACCTCGGGGGGAACGAGCAGTACTTC. Protein sequence: CASRTDLGGNEQYF. The chain uses TRBV6-5 and TRBJ2-7; 7 bases line up with TRBD2. The ends lost 6 bases at V and 5 bases at J; junction bases unmatched: 10. The CDR3 is 14 amino acids. Germline assignment: CDR1 MNHEY and CDR2 SVGAGI.

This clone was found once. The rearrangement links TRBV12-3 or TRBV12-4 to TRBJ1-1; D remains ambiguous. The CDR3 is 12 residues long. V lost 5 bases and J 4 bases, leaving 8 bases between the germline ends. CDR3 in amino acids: CASSLDITEAFF. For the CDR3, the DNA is TGTGCCAGCAGTCTGGATATCACTGAAGCTTTCTTT.

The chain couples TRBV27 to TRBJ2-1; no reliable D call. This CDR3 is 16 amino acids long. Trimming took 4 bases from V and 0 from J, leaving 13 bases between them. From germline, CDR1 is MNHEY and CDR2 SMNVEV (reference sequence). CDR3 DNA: TGTGCCAGCAGTTCCAGGCTCACATTCTCCTACAATGAGCAGTTCTTC. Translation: CASSSRLTFSYNEQFF.

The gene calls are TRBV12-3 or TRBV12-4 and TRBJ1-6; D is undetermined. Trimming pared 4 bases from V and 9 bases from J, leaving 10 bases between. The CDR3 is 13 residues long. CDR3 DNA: TGTGCCAGCAGTTCCCCCCCAGGTTCACCCCTCCACTTT. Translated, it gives CASSSPPGSPLHF.

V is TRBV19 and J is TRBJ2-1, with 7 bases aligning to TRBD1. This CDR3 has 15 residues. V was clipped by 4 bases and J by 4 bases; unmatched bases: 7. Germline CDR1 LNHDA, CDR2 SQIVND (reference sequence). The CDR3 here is CASSTLDRWYNEQFF. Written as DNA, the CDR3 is TGTGCCAGTAGTACTTTGGACAGGTGGTACAATGAGCAGTTCTTC.

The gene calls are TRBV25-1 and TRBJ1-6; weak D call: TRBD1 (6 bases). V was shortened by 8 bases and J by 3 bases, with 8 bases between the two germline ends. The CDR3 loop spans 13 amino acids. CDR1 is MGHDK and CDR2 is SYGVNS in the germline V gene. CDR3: CASSTGYNSPLHF. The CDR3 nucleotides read TGTGCCAGCTCGACAGGCTATAATTCACCCCTCCACTTT.

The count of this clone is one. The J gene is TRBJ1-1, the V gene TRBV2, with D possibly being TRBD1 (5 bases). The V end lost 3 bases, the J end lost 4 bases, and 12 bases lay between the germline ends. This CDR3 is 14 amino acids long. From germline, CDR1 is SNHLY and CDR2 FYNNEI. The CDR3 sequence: CASSDDRGVTEAFF. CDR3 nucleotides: TGTGCCAGCAGTGATGACAGAGGGGTCACTGAAGCTTTCTTT.

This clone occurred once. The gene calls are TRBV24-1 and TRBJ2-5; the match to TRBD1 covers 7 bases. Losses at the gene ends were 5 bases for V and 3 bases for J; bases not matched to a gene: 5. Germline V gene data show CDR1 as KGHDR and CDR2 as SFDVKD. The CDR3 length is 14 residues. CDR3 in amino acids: CATSGDSKKETQYF. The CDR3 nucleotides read TGTGCCACCAGTGGGGACAGTAAGAAAGAGACCCAGTACTTC.